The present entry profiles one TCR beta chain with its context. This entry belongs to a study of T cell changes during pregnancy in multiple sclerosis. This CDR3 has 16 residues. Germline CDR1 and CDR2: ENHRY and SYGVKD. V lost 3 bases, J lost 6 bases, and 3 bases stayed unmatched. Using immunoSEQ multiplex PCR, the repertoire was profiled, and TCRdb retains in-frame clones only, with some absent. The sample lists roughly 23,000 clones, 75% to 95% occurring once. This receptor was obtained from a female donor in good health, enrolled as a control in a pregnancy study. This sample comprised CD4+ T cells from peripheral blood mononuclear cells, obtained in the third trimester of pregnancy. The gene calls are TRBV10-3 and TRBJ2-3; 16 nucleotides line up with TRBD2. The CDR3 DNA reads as TGTGCCATCAGTGACGGGACTAGCGGGAGGGGTGATACGCAGTATTTT. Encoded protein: CAISDGTSGRGDTQYF.